The entry below describes one TCR beta chain. The second PCR ran roughly 7 to 12 cycles with a sample-barcoded 5' primer and J-beta primers. Unique molecular identifiers of 12 random nucleotides labeled each cDNA. TCRdb reprocessed the 5' RACE reads via MiXCR and lists one record per CDR3 protein. The table includes 750,000 to 950,000 distinct CDR3 sequences, about 28% detected once. The CDR3 loop spans 15 amino acids. V was trimmed by 5 bases and J by 0 bases, leaving 11 bases between them. The sample is drawn from a study of blood T cells in healthy people across ages. The same sample was also studied in work on T cells of mothers and their children.

The chain has TRBV12-3 or TRBV12-4 and TRBJ1-5, with TRBD1 as a possible D gene (5 bases). This TCR came from a woman aged 40 to 50 in good health. The sequenced sample consisted of blood. DNA of the CDR3: TGTGCCAGCAGTAAGTCACAGGTTAGCAATCAGCCCCAGCATTTT. Protein: CASSKSQVSNQPQHF.